This TCR beta chain came from a study of regulatory T cells in long-lasting Graves disease. Whole-study results and caveats: Patients with persistent Graves' had lower TCR diversity than newly diagnosed patients.

The time point denotes: persistent/refractory GD, antithyroid drugs over 5 years with positive TRAb. PBMC RNA was the source of the TCR library. Diagnosing Graves' disease relied on the American Thyroid Association guidelines. Patients came through an endocrinology department, and that department was in Xi'an, China. V dropped 2 bases and J dropped 1 base, with 14 bases sitting between them. CDR1 is SGHTA and CDR2 is FQGNSA in the germline V gene. The length of the CDR3 is 16 residues. Arm-PCR of CDR3 regions and iRepertoire HTBI primers were the basis on which TCR beta libraries were built. Under the authors' procedure: Samples jointly harbored 55 to 75 TRBV and 14 TRBJ segments. TCRdb recomputed calls from the multiplex PCR reads with MiXCR, one row per CDR3 protein. The V and J calls reflect TCRdb's pipeline rather than the authors' work. The sample lists about half a million distinct CDR3 sequences; 20% to 25% were seen once.

This clonotype has only a few counts. As yet, its antigen is unknown. Since no conserved phenylalanine or tryptophan closes the CDR3, a read error is the likely cause. The receptor's source is a female donor with Graves disease. This specimen consisted of peripheral blood mononuclear cells (PBMCs), obtained when the disease was refractory, from a patient treated with antithyroid drugs. This sequence joins TRBV7-2 and TRBJ1-1; D is undetermined. This chain's CDR3 is CASSLMRWIGNTEAFS. In DNA form, the CDR3 reads TGTGCCAGCAGCTTAATGAGGTGGATCGGGAACACTGAAGCTTTCTCT.